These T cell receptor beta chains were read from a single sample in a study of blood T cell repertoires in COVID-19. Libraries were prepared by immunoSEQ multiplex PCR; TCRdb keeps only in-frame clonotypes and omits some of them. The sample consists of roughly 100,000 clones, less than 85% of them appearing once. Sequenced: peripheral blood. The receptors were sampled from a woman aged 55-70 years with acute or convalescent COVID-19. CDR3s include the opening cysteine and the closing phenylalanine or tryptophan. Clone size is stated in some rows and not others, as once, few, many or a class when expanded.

CDR3 protein: CASSDISQPQHF
clone size: NA
CDR3 length: 12
V gene: TRBV2

CDR3 protein: CASSSILTAFGGTQYF
clone size: NA
CDR3 length: 16
V gene: TRBV7-8

CDR3 protein: CASSPPGTGVRQETQYF
clone size: NA
CDR3 length: 17
V gene: TRBV5-4

CDR3 protein: CASSFINTIYF
clone size: NA
CDR3 length: 11
V gene: TRBV28

CDR3 protein: CASSLDSGVQETQYF
clone size: NA
CDR3 length: 15
V gene: TRBV5-1

CDR3 protein: CASKFQGSTSGANVLTF
clone size: NA
CDR3 length: 17
V gene: TRBV25-1

CDR3 protein: CASSLADRNTEAFF
clone size: NA
CDR3 length: 14
V gene: TRBV5-1

CDR3 protein: CASSLQPTGYYEQYF
clone size: medium-sized
CDR3 length: 15
V gene: TRBV5-1

CDR3 protein: CASSADSSTDTQYF
clone size: once
CDR3 length: 14
V gene: TRBV2

CDR3 protein: CASSELGQSTGELFF
clone size: NA
CDR3 length: 15
V gene: TRBV2

CDR3 protein: CASSDLAGSDYEQYF
clone size: NA
CDR3 length: 15
V gene: TRBV5-1

CDR3 protein: CASSRSRSTDTQYF
clone size: once
CDR3 length: 14
V gene: TRBV5-8

CDR3 protein: CASSQNPGRETQYF
clone size: NA
CDR3 length: 14
V gene: TRBV3-1/TRBV3-2

CDR3 protein: CASSPQTVNTEAFF
clone size: NA
CDR3 length: 14
V gene: TRBV18

CDR3 protein: CASSPLRGPTMNTEAFF
clone size: NA
CDR3 length: 17
V gene: TRBV18

CDR3 protein: CASSLAGRTNEKLFF
clone size: NA
CDR3 length: 15
V gene: TRBV7-9

CDR3 protein: CASSSGLAGGTAGELFF
clone size: NA
CDR3 length: 17
V gene: TRBV5-5

CDR3 protein: CASSLAQGMETQYF
clone size: once
CDR3 length: 14
V gene: TRBV5-1